This section outlines one TCR beta chain sequence together with its context. Its antigen is still unknown. This sample was taken from a study of shared clonotypes between healthy human individuals. Assay used: immunoSEQ multiplex PCR; TCRdb lists only in-frame clones, some missing. Of 2.3 million or so clones listed, 80% to 95% are singletons. General study points: Relative to clonotypes present in all four donors, those not shared had lower generation probabilities. Memory subsets generally showed smaller estimated richness than naive subsets did.

Sequences were obtained from naive CD4+ T cells from PBMCs. Specified subset: CD45RA+ positively selected. The source of this sequence is a man aged 18 to 30 in good health. Some clones in this sample may be carry-over from other donors' samples.

CDR3 amino acids: CASSLLTGGGTEAFF. The CDR3 DNA reads as TGTGCCAGCAGCTTGTTAACGGGGGGAGGTACTGAAGCTTTCTTT. This rearrangement joins TRBV5-4 to TRBJ1-1, with D perhaps TRBD1 (5 bases). V was clipped by 1 base and J by 5 bases, with 15 bases between them. The CDR3 consists of 15 residues. Per germline, CDR1 SGHNT and CDR2 YYREEE (reference sequence).